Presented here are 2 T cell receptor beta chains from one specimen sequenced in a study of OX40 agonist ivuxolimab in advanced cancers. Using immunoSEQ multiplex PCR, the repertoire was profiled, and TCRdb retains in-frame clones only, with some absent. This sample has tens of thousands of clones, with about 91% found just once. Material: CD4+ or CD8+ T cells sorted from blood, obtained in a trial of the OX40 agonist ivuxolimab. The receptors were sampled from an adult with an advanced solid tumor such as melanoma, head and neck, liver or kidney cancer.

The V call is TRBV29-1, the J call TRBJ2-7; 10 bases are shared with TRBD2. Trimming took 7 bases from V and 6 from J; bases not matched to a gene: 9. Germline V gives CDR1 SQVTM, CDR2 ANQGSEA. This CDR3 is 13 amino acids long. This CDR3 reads CSAAGTSESEQYF. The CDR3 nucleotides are TGCAGCGCAGCCGGGACTAGCGAATCCGAGCAGTACTTC.

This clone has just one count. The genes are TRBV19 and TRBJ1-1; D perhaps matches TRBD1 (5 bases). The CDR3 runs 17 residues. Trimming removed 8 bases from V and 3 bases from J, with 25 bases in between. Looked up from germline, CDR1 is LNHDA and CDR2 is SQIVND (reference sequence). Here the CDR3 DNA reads TGTGCCAGTGCCCGGAACGCGAGGGGACGAAGAGACACTGAAGCTTTCTTT. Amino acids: CASARNARGRRDTEAFF.